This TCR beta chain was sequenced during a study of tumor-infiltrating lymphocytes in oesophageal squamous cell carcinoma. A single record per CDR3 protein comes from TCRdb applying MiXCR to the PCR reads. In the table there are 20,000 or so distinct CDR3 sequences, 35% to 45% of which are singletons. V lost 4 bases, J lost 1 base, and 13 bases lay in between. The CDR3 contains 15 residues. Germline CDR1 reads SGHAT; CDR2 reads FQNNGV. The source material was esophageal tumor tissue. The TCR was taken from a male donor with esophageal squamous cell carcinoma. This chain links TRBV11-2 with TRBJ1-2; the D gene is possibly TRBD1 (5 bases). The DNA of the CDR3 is TGTGCCAGCAGCTCCACGGGGGGGTTTAACTATGGCTACACCTTC. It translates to CASSSTGGFNYGYTF.